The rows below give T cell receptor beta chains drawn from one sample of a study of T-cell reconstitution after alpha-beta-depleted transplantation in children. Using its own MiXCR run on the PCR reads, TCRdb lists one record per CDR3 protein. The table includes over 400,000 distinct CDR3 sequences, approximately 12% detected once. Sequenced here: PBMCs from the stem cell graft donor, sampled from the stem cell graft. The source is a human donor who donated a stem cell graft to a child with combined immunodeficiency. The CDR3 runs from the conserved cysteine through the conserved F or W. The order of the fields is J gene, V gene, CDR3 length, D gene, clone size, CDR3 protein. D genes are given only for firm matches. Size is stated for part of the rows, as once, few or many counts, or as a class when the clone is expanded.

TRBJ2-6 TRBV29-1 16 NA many CSVEKDGASGANVLTF
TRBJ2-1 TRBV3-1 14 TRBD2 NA CASSHLAGTNEQFF
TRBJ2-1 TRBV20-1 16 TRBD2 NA CSALVTGTSDYNEQFF
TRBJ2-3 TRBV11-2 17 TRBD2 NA CASSLSLNAGGTDTQYF
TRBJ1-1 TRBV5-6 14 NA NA CASSSAQGWTEAFF
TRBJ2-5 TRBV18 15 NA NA CASSPRPGARETQYF
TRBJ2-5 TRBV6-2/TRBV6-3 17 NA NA CASSYPRSGSYQETQYF
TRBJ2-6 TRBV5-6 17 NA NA CARSFGLLFSGANVLTF
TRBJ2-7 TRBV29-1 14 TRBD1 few CSAGPGGYTYEQYF
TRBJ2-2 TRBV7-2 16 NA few CASSLFAGLNTGELFF
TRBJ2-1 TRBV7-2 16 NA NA CASSLGGGRKYNEQFF
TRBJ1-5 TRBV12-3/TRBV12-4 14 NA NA CASSGGHGNQPQHF
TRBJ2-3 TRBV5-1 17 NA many CASSRGSGTKKQDTQYF
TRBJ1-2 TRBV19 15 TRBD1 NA CASDQGAGPTYGYTF
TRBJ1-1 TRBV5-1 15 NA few CASSLQTARSTEAFF
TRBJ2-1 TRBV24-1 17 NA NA CATSDPADGGAGNEQFF
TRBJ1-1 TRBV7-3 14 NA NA CASSPGTVDTEAFF
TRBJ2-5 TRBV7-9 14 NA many CASSFRANQETQYF
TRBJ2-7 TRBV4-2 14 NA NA CASSQDFSSYEQYF
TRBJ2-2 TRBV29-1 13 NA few CSVEGENTGELFF
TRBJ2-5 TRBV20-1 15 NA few CSARGAKPLQETQYF
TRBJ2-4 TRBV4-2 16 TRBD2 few CASSQGITSGGNIQYF
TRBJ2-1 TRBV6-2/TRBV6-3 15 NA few CASTLRGASYNEQFF
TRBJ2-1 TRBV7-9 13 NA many CASSSPSYNEQFF
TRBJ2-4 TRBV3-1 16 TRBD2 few CASSQWTSRGSNIQYF
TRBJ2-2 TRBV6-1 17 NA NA CASSGRAGVYSTGELFF
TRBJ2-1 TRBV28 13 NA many CASSELRSGEQFF
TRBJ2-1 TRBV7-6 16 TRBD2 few CASSLKGSGAYNEQFF
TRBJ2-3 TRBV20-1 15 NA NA CSARDHHGSADTQYF
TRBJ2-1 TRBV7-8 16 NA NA CASSLNYRAGGDEQFF
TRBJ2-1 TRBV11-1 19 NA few CASSLALSSGRRSYNEQFF
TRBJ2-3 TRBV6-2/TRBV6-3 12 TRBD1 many CAGGQGSDTQYF
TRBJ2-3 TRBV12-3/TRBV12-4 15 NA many CASTLRAGQEDTQYF
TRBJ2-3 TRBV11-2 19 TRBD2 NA CASSFPTTIAGRGWGTQYF
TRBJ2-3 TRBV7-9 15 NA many CASSSVGGSTDTQYF
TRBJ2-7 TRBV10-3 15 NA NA CAISESWDNSYEQYF
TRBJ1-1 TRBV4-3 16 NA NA CASSPGQTPMNTEAFF
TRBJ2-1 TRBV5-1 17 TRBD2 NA CASSKTSGGAPYNEQFF
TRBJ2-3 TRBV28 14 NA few CASKKYSSTDTQYF
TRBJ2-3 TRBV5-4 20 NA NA CASSFLVSGAQLSSTDTQYF
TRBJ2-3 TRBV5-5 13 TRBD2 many CASSLDGGNTQYF
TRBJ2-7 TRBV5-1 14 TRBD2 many CASSSTSGGYEQYF
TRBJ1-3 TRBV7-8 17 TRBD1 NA CASSLEDRPFSGNTIYF
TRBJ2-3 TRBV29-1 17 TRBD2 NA CSVEGLAGGPNTDTQYF